One and the same sample provided the 22 T cell receptor beta chains below, sequenced in a study of radiation and T cells in renal cell carcinoma. Sample time point: baseline pretreatment blood. Treatment described: 15 Gy SBRT to primary tumor, nephrectomy 4 weeks later. Clones were sequenced by immunoSEQ multiplex PCR, and TCRdb holds only the in-frame ones, with some missing. The sample consists of about 150,000 clones, less than 90% of them appearing once. The sequencing used blood, collected from a patient whose treatment included radiotherapy and nephrectomy. The receptors derive from a woman aged 65 to 85 with renal cell carcinoma.

J is TRBJ2-5 and V is TRBV6-5, with a weak D call TRBD1 (6 bases). The assigned J gene may be wrong: the sequence end matches TRBJ2-7 better. CDR1 MNHEY and CDR2 SVGAGI come from the germline V gene. The CDR3 has 14 residues. The CDR3 bases are TGTGCCAGCAGACGAACCGGCAGGGGACACGAGCAGTACTTC. This codes for CASRRTGRGHEQYF.

The chain recombines TRBV29-1 with TRBJ2-2; 10 bases line up with TRBD1. The V and J ends lost 7 bases and 6 bases, in that order; junction bases with no gene match: 8. The CDR3 extends over 14 amino acids. CDR1 is SQVTM and CDR2 is ANQGSEA in the germline V gene. CDR3 protein: CSAPGQGIAGELFF. The CDR3 bases are TGCAGCGCACCGGGACAGGGGATTGCCGGGGAGCTGTTTTTT.

This sequence joins TRBV5-4 and TRBJ2-6; the match to TRBD2 covers 8 bases. The CDR3 extends over 16 amino acids. Germline V lookup: CDR1 SGHNT, CDR2 YYREEE (reference sequence). The V gene end was trimmed by 9 bases and the J gene end by 0 bases; junction bases not matched to a gene: 8. The CDR3 loop reads CATTQRGGSGANVLTF. In nucleotides, the CDR3 is TGTGCCACCACTCAACGGGGGGGCTCTGGGGCCAACGTCCTGACTTTC.

V and J are TRBV7-2 and TRBJ1-4; 9 bases map to TRBD1. CDR3 size: 15 residues. V was clipped by 2 bases and J by 7 bases; unmatched bases: 5. Germline V lookup: CDR1 SGHTA, CDR2 FQGNSA. The CDR3 bases are TGTGCCAGCAGCTTAAACAGGGGGCTATCTGAAAAACTGTTTTTT. Its protein product is CASSLNRGLSEKLFF.

The gene calls are TRBV14 and TRBJ2-1, with D possibly matching TRBD1 (6 bases). The CDR3 length is 14 residues. Germline values: CDR1 SGHDN, CDR2 FVKESK. V was clipped by 1 base and J by 14 bases, with 18 bases between them. CDR3 in DNA: TGTGCCAGCAGCCAAGCTGGGACATCCCATGGGAAGTTCTTC. Its translation is CASSQAGTSHGKFF.

The chain combines TRBV19 with TRBJ2-1; TRBD2 agrees at 10 bases. Germline V gene data show CDR1 as LNHDA and CDR2 as SQIVND (reference sequence). The trim removed 5 bases at V and 12 bases at J, leaving 16 bases unmatched. CDR3 length: 16 amino acids. CDR3 DNA: TGTGCCAGTAGTGAAGATAGCGGGGGGCGGGCCGTTAGGCAGTTCTTC. This translates into CASSEDSGGRAVRQFF.

The rearrangement joins TRBV15 to TRBJ1-2; tentatively, D is TRBD1 (5 bases). From germline, CDR1 is LNHNV and CDR2 YYDKDF (reference sequence). V lost 3 bases, J lost 8 bases, and 16 bases lay in between. The CDR3 consists of 14 residues. CDR3 amino acids: CATSSRDPTKGYTF. The CDR3 DNA reads TGTGCCACCAGCAGCCGGGACCCTACCAAGGGCTACACCTTC.

This chain links TRBV7-6 with TRBJ2-5; possibly TRBD2 for D (6 bases). Trimming shortened V by 2 bases and J by 2 bases, and 12 bases separated the two germline ends. This CDR3 comprises 15 residues. Germline V gene data show CDR1 as SGHVS and CDR2 as FNYEAQ. The CDR3 sequence is CASSLTGGKQETQYF. The CDR3 nucleotides are TGTGCCAGCAGCTTAACCGGCGGGAAACAAGAGACCCAGTACTTC. Supplemented by reference TRBV7-6 and TRBJ2-5, the full variable domain reads GAGVSQSPRYKVTKRGQDVALRCDPISGHVSLYWYRQALGQGPEFLTYFNYEAQQDKSGLPNDRFSAERPEGSISTLTIQRTEQRDSAMYRCASSLTGGKQETQYFGPGTRLLVL.

This clone was detected only once. V usage is TRBV5-4 and J usage is TRBJ2-1, with TRBD2 matching over 7 bases. Germline V gene data show CDR1 as SGHNT and CDR2 as YYREEE (reference sequence). With V trimmed by 0 bases and J by 1 base, 7 bases remained unmatched. This CDR3 has 17 amino acids. This chain's CDR3 is CASSLGGGMGSYNEQFF. Here the CDR3 DNA reads TGTGCCAGCAGCTTGGGCGGGGGAATGGGGTCCTACAATGAGCAGTTCTTC.

This clone showed up just a few times. The gene calls are TRBV25-1 and TRBJ2-1, with a weak D call TRBD1 (6 bases). The CDR3 contains 17 residues. The germline V gene has CDR1 MGHDK and CDR2 SYGVNS. Trimming stripped 7 bases from V and 0 bases from J, with 19 bases between. The CDR3 sequence: CASKGRGRTVSYNEQFF. The CDR3 DNA sequence: TGTGCCAGCAAGGGTAGGGGCCGGACAGTCTCCTACAATGAGCAGTTCTTC.

In the case of this clone: The same CDR3 can be traced to other DNA sequences in this sample. This chain uses TRBV28 with TRBJ1-2; D is perhaps TRBD1 (5 bases). This CDR3 region has 14 residues. Trimming stripped 2 bases from V and 2 bases from J, with 9 bases between. The germline CDR1 and CDR2 sequences are MDHEN and SYDVKM. CDR3 in DNA: TGTGCCAGCAGTTTAGGGGCGGCGAACTATGGCTACACCTTC. It specifies CASSLGAANYGYTF.

The chain is built from TRBV7-9 and TRBJ1-2; the match to TRBD1 covers 7 bases. Germline-derived CDR1 and CDR2 are SEHNR and FQNEAQ (reference sequence). This CDR3 is built from 17 residues. V trimming: 2 bases; J trimming: 8 bases; junction bases outside the gene matches: 17. CDR3 in amino acids: CASSLTGAGALAGGYTF. The CDR3 DNA is TGTGCCAGCAGCTTAACAGGGGCGGGGGCCCTCGCAGGGGGCTACACCTTC.

The DNA for the CDR3 is TGTGCCAGCAGTTACTCGGGACAGGGCCCTGAAGCTTTCTTT. Its translation is CASSYSGQGPEAFF. The chain employs TRBV6-6 and TRBJ1-1; 9 bases are a match to TRBD1. V was clipped by 0 bases and J by 6 bases; unmatched bases: 2. The CDR3 length is 14 residues. The germline CDR1 and CDR2 sequences are MNHNY and SVGAGI (reference sequence).

The chain combines TRBV15 with TRBJ2-2; D uncertain. CDR1 LNHNV and CDR2 YYDKDF come from the germline V gene (reference sequence). Deletions cut 0 bases from V and 0 bases from J, with 11 bases between. CDR3 length equals 17 residues. CDR3 in amino acids: CATSRDYVDANTGELFF. The CDR3 coding sequence is TGTGCCACCAGCAGAGATTATGTCGACGCGAACACCGGGGAGCTGTTTTTT.

V gene TRBV7-2 combines with J gene TRBJ2-2; possibly TRBD1 for D (5 bases). This CDR3 has 17 amino acids. Germline loops: CDR1 SGHTA, CDR2 FQGNSA. V lost 5 bases, J lost 2 bases, and 18 bases lay in between. The CDR3 coding sequence is TGTGCCAGCAGCGGACGAGGTGGGGCTTCTAACACCGGGGAGCTGTTTTTT. Translating gives CASSGRGGASNTGELFF.

V gene TRBV19 combines with J gene TRBJ1-1; TRBD1 aligns across 9 bases. The CDR3 runs 18 residues. Germline assignment: CDR1 LNHDA and CDR2 SQIVND (reference sequence). The J segment lost 4 bases and the V segment lost 5 bases, leaving 17 bases of the junction unmatched. DNA of the CDR3: TGTGCCAGTAGTGGTGGGACAGGGAGAAGGGGAGGGTCCACTGAAGCTTTCTTT. This gives the protein CASSGGTGRRGGSTEAFF.

This clone was recorded once. The J gene is TRBJ2-3, the V gene TRBV6-4; weak D call: TRBD1 (6 bases). V lost 5 bases and J lost 3, with 12 bases in between. CDR3 size: 14 residues. Looked up from germline, CDR1 is MRHNA and CDR2 is SNTAGT. The CDR3, as DNA: TGTGCCAGCAGTCTGGCAGGGGAAACAGATACGCAGTATTTT. This sequence encodes CASSLAGETDTQYF.

The chain employs TRBV11-3 and TRBJ2-7, with TRBD1 identical over 11 bases. Germline lookup yields CDR1 SGHNT and CDR2 YENEEA. CDR3 size: 15 residues. V shed 2 bases and J 3 bases; nucleotides not matched to a gene: 3. The CDR3 region is CASSLTGQGVYEQYF. DNA of the CDR3: TGTGCCAGCAGCTTAACGGGACAGGGGGTCTACGAGCAGTACTTC.

The chain has TRBV5-3 and TRBJ2-2; the match to TRBD2 covers 8 bases. TRBV5-3 is placed among ORFs of uncertain function. The CDR3 runs 16 residues. V was clipped by 0 bases and J by 6 bases; unmatched bases: 7. CDR3 in amino acids: CARSLESGGFPGELFF. The CDR3 region has the DNA TGTGCCAGAAGCTTGGAGTCGGGGGGGTTCCCCGGGGAGCTGTTTTTT.

There are a few counts of this clone. The chain employs TRBV19 and TRBJ2-7; 8 nucleotides align to TRBD2. The CDR3 runs to 14 residues. Trimming removed 3 bases from V and 7 bases from J; junction bases left unmatched: 8. The germline CDR1 and CDR2 sequences are LNHDA and SQIVND (reference sequence). The DNA of the CDR3 is TGTGCCAGTAGTATCCCCGGGGTAGCGGGGGAGCAGTACTTC. This codes for CASSIPGVAGEQYF.

The chain carries TRBV2 and TRBJ2-7; 8 bases map to TRBD2. V lost 5 bases to trimming and J lost 3 bases; unmatched junction nucleotides: 6. CDR3 length equals 14 residues. Per germline, CDR1 SNHLY and CDR2 FYNNEI. DNA for the CDR3: TGTGCCAGCAGTCCCCGGGGGGGGAACTACGAGCAGTACTTC. Translated, it gives CASSPRGGNYEQYF.

The V call is TRBV2, the J call TRBJ1-2; possibly TRBD1 for D (5 bases). Germline-derived CDR1 and CDR2 are SNHLY and FYNNEI. V gave up 6 bases and J gave up 1 base, with 15 bases separating them. The CDR3 sequence is 15 residues long. Here the CDR3 reads CASRLGTAFNYGYTF. DNA of the CDR3: TGTGCCAGCAGACTCGGGACGGCTTTTAACTATGGCTACACCTTC. The variable domain in full, completed from reference TRBV2 and TRBJ1-2, reads EPEVTQTPSHQVTQMGQEVILRCVPISNHLYFYWYRQILGQKVEFLVSFYNNEISEKSEIFDDQFSVERPDGSNFTLKIRSTKLEDSAMYFCASRLGTAFNYGYTFGSGTRLTVV.